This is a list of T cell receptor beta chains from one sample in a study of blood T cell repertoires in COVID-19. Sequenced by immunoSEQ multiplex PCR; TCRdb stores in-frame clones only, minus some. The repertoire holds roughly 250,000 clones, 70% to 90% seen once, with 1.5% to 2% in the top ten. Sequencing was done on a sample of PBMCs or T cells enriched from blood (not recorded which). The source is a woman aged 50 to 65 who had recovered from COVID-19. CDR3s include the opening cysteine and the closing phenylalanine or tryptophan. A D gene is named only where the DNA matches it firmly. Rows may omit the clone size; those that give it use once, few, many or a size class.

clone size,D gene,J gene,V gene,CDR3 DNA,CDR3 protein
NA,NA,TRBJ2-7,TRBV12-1,TGTGCCAGCAGTTTGGGACAGAACTTTTACGAGCAGTACTTC,CASSLGQNFYEQYF
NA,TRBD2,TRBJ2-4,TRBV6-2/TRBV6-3,TGTGCCAGCAGTTCTTCCCCCCCGCGGCCTAGCGGGACGGAAAACATTCAGTACTTC,CASSSSPPRPSGTENIQYF
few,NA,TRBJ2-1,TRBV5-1,TGCGCCAGTTGGGGGCCGAGCTCCTACAATGAGCAGTTCTTC,CASWGPSSYNEQFF
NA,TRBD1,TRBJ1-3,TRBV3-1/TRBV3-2,TGTGCCAGCAGCTCCCAGGGGGCCGGTGGAAACACCATATATTTT,CASSSQGAGGNTIYF
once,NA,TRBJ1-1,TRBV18,TGTGCCAGCTCACGAAACAGGGCCGCTGAAGCTTTCTTT,CASSRNRAAEAFF
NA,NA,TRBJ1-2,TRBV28,TGTGCCAGCAGTACAGGACAGCTTTATGGCTACACCTTC,CASSTGQLYGYTF
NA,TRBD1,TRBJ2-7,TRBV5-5,TGTGCCAGCAGCAAAAACCCAACAGGGGGCTACGAGCAGTACTTC,CASSKNPTGGYEQYF
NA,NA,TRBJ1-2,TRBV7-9,TGTGCCAGCAGCGCTAGTCAGGGCTACACCTTC,CASSASQGYTF
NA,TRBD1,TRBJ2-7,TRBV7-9,TGTGCCAGCAGCAGAATCGGGACAGGGGACTACGAGCAGTACTTC,CASSRIGTGDYEQYF
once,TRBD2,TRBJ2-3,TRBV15,TGTGCCACCAGCAGAGACCAGCGGGAGTTTGATACGCAGTATTTT,CATSRDQREFDTQYF
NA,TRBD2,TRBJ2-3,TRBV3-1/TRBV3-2,TGTGCCAGCAGCCAAGTCGCTAGCGGGAGGGCGGCGGATACGCAGTATTTT,CASSQVASGRAADTQYF
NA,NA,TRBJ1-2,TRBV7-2,TGTGCCAGCAGCACCCGTCCACCGATACAGTCCTACTATGGCTACACCTTC,CASSTRPPIQSYYGYTF
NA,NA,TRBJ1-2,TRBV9,TGTGCCAGCAGCCTAGGAACAGGGCCCGGCTACACCTTC,CASSLGTGPGYTF
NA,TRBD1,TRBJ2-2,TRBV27,TGTGCCAGCAGTACACCGACAGGGGCTCTCACCGGGGAGCTGTTTTTT,CASSTPTGALTGELFF
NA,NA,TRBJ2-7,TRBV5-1,TGCGCCAGCAGCTTGTCGCAGGGGACCTACGAGCAGTACTTC,CASSLSQGTYEQYF
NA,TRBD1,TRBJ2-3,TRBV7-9,TGTGCCAGCAGCGCCTCGGGACAGGGGGCAGATACGCAGTATTTT,CASSASGQGADTQYF
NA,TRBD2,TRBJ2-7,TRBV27,TGTGCCAGCAGTCAAAGACTAGCGGGGGGGAGTGGGCAGTACTTC,CASSQRLAGGSGQYF
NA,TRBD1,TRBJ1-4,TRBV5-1,TGCGCCAGCAGCACCGGGACAGGACTTAATGAAAAACTGTTTTTT,CASSTGTGLNEKLFF
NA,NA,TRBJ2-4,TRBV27,TGTGCCAGCAGTCCCTGGCCAGGGGACCCTCTAGCCAAAAACATTCAGTACTTC,CASSPWPGDPLAKNIQYF
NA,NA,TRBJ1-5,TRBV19,TGTGCCAGTAGTATCAGAGGCGGCGGCAATCAGCCCCAGCATTTT,CASSIRGGGNQPQHF
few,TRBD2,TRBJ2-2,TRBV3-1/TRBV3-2,TGTGCCAGCAGCCAACTCGCGGGAGGGAACACCGGGGAGCTGTTTTTT,CASSQLAGGNTGELFF
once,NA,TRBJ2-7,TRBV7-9,TGTGCCAGCAGCTCTTCTCGTATGGGGACATATAGATCCGAGCAGTACTTC,CASSSSRMGTYRSEQYF
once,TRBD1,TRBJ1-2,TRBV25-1,TGTGCCAGCAGTGATTGGGACAGGGGTTCTAATGGCTACACCTTC,CASSDWDRGSNGYTF
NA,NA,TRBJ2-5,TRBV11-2,TGTGCCAGCAGCTTCGGCCTAGGGGAAGAGACCCAGTACTTC,CASSFGLGEETQYF
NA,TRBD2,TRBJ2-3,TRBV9,TGTGCCAGCAGCCCTCTAGCGGGGGGGATTTCAGATACGCAGTATTTT,CASSPLAGGISDTQYF
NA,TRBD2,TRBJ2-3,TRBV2,TGTGCCAGCAGTCCCTCCTTAGCGGGAGATACGCAGTATTTT,CASSPSLAGDTQYF
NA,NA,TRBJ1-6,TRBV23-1,TGCGCCAGCAGTCCTGGGAGGAGCTCCTATAATTCACCCCTCCACTTT,CASSPGRSSYNSPLHF
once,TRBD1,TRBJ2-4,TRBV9,TGTGCCAGCAGCGTTACGACAGGGGTCAAAAACATTCAGTACTTC,CASSVTTGVKNIQYF
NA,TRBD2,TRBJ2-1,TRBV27,TGTGCCAGCAGCCACGTGGGCGGGAGATACAATGAGCAGTTCTTC,CASSHVGGRYNEQFF
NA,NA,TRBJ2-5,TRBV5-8,TGTGCCAGCAGCTCCGGGACTTACCAAGAGACCCAGTACTTC,CASSSGTYQETQYF
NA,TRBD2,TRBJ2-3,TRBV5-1,TGCGCCAGCAGCTTGGCCAGCGGGACTACCATGACAGATACGCAGTATTTT,CASSLASGTTMTDTQYF
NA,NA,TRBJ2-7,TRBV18,TGTGCCAGCTCACCTGTCGGAGACTACGAGCAGTACTTC,CASSPVGDYEQYF
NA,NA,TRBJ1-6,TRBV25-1,TGTGCCAGCAGTGACCACAGGTCCTATAATTCACCCCTCCACTTT,CASSDHRSYNSPLHF
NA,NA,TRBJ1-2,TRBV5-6,TGTGCCAGCAGCTTGGCCGCGACACAAGGCTATGGCTACACCTTC,CASSLAATQGYGYTF
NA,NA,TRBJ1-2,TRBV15,TGTGCCACCAGCAGAATAGGGGGCTATGGCTACACCTTC,CATSRIGGYGYTF
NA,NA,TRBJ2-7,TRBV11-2,TGTGCCAGCAGCGCGAACTTGTGGTTTTCGTCCTACGAGCAGTACTTC,CASSANLWFSSYEQYF
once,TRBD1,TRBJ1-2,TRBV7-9,TGTGCCAGCAGCCAACAGGGGTACTATGGCTACACCTTC,CASSQQGYYGYTF
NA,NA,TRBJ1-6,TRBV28,TGTGCCAGCAGTTTTGGGGGGGCTTCACCCCTCCACTTT,CASSFGGASPLHF
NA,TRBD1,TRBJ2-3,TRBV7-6,TGTGCCAGCGGATCCTCTAGGGACAGGGCCATCACAGATACGCAGTATTTT,CASGSSRDRAITDTQYF
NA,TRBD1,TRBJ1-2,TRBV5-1,TGCGCCAGCAGCCTGACAGGGATTAACTATGGCTACACCTTC,CASSLTGINYGYTF
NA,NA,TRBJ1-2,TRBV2,TGTGCCAGCAGTGACCAACAGGGTTATGGCTACACCTTC,CASSDQQGYGYTF
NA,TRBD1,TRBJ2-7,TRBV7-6,TGTGCCAGCAGCTCCGGGACAGGGGCCTACGAGCAGTACTTC,CASSSGTGAYEQYF
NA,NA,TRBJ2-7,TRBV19,TGTGCCAGTAGTATGGGTCGAGGCTACGAGCAGTACTTC,CASSMGRGYEQYF
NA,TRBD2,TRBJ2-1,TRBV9,TGTGCCAGCAGCGACGGGGGGGCCTACAATGAGCAGTTCTTC,CASSDGGAYNEQFF
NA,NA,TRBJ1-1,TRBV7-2,TGTGCCAGCAGCTTACGAGGAAAAGGCACCCGGGCTTTCTTT,CASSLRGKGTRAFF
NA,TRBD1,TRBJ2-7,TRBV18,TGTGCCAGCTCACCTCTCATCCGGGACAGGAGTCCTGGCGAGCAGTACTTC,CASSPLIRDRSPGEQYF
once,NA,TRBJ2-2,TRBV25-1,TGTGCCAGCAGTGGCGGGATGGAGCTGTTTTTT,CASSGGMELFF